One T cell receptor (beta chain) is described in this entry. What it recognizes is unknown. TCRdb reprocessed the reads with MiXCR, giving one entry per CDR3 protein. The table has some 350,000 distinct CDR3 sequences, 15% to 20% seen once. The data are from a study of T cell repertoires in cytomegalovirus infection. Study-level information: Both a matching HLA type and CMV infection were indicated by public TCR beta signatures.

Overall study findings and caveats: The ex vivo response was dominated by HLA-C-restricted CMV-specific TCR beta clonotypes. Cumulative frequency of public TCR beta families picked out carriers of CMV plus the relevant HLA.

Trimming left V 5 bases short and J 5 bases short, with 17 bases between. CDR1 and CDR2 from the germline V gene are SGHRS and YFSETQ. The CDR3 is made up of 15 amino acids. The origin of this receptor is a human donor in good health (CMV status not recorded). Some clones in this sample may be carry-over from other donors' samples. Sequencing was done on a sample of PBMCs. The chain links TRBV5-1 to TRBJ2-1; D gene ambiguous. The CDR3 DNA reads TGCGCCAGCAGAGGGATTGGGCGGTCTCACAATGAGCAGTTCTTC. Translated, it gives CASRGIGRSHNEQFF.